The 24 T cell receptor beta chains below were found in one sample sequenced in a study of shared clonotypes between healthy human individuals. The assay was immunoSEQ multiplex PCR, and TCRdb's table has in-frame clones only and misses some. The data contain about 1.1 million clones, around 78% of them seen just once; the ten biggest clones take up 0.6% to 0.7%. The sequenced sample was memory CD4+ T cells from PBMCs. Regarding subset: CD45RA-negative fraction. Receptors were obtained from a man aged 18-30 years in good health. Some clones in this sample may be carry-over from other donors' samples.

The chain has TRBV11-2 and TRBJ1-4; D uncertain. The CDR3 has 16 amino acids. In germline, CDR1 is SGHAT, CDR2 FQNNGV. Trimming shortened V by 1 base and J by 5 bases, and 14 bases separated the two germline ends. The CDR3 DNA reads as TGTGCCAGCAGCTTAGGCGTCACAGTCAGAAATGAAAAACTGTTTTTT. This translates into CASSLGVTVRNEKLFF.

V usage is TRBV18 and J usage is TRBJ1-5, with TRBD1 identical over 8 bases. J lost 2 bases, V lost 6 bases, and 6 bases had no gene match. CDR1 KGHSH and CDR2 LQKENI come from the germline V gene. The CDR3 consists of 15 residues. The CDR3 DNA reads as TGTGCCAGCTCCGGACAGGGTCTCGGCAATCAGCCCCAGCATTTT. As protein: CASSGQGLGNQPQHF. Together with reference TRBV18 and TRBJ1-5, the CDR3 gives the full variable domain: NAGVMQNPRHLVRRRGQEARLRCSPMKGHSHVYWYRQLPEEGLKFMVYLQKENIIDESGMPKERFSAEFPKEGPSILRIQQVVRGDSAAYFCASSGQGLGNQPQHFGDGTRLSIL.

V and J are TRBV28 and TRBJ2-1; D remains ambiguous. Germline V lookup: CDR1 MDHEN, CDR2 SYDVKM. Trimming stripped 4 bases from V and 3 bases from J, with 16 bases between. CDR3 length: 16 amino acids. The CDR3 DNA follows: TGTGCCAGCAGTTCCCTGGCCGTTCGGGTCTACAATGAGCAGTTCTTC. Translation: CASSSLAVRVYNEQFF.

This chain uses TRBV4-1 with TRBJ2-1, with 9 positions matching TRBD1. Germline CDR1 MGHRA, CDR2 YSYEKL. V lost 4 bases, J lost 4 bases, and 5 bases stayed unmatched. The CDR3 loop spans 15 amino acids. The CDR3 loop reads CASSLRDRVYNEQFF. DNA for the CDR3: TGCGCCAGCAGCCTCCGGGACAGGGTGTACAATGAGCAGTTCTTC.

The rearrangement joins TRBV21-1 to TRBJ2-7; the table's D call, TRBD1, was not checked against the DNA. TRBV21-1 is given as a pseudogene. This CDR3 region has 13 residues. The CDR3 nucleotides read TGTGCCAGCAGCAAAGGGACAAACTACGAGCAGTACTTC. This translates into CASSKGTNYEQYF.

On this clone itself: The junction shows a germline mismatch at one end, possibly a read error. The CDR3 nucleotides read TGTGCCAGCAACCAATTGGGACAGGGGGCGTCTGGCTACACCTTC. Translation gives CASNQLGQGASGYTF. This chain links TRBV4-2 with TRBJ1-2, with 12 bases lining up with TRBD1. The germline V gene has CDR1 LGHNA and CDR2 YNFKEQ. The CDR3 is 15 amino acids.

For this clone: Other DNA sequences of this sample code for an identical CDR3. V usage is TRBV5-1 and J usage is TRBJ1-2, with 7 bases identical to TRBD1. Germline V gives CDR1 SGHRS, CDR2 YFSETQ. The CDR3 is made up of 13 amino acids. The junction had 4 bases not matched to a gene; V was cut back by 3 bases and J by 5 bases. In DNA form, the CDR3 reads TGCGCCAGCAGCTGGGACAGCACTTATGGCTACACCTTC. Translating it yields CASSWDSTYGYTF.

The chain is built from TRBV25-1 and TRBJ2-3, with a weak D call TRBD2 (6 bases). Germline CDR1 and CDR2: MGHDK and SYGVNS. The CDR3 totals 13 residues. With 7 bases removed from V and 5 bases from J, the gap between germline ends came to 13 bases. Written as DNA, the CDR3 is TGTGCCAGCAACGGAGGGCCCCGAGATACGCAGTATTTT. The encoded protein is CASNGGPRDTQYF.

The genes are TRBV18 and TRBJ2-2; 7 bases are shared with TRBD1. Germline V gene data show CDR1 as KGHSH and CDR2 as LQKENI. The length of the CDR3 is 16 residues. J was trimmed by 4 bases and V by 6 bases; bases with no gene match: 11. The CDR3 spells CASSQRQGDGTGELFF. DNA for the CDR3: TGTGCCAGCTCCCAAAGACAGGGAGATGGCACCGGGGAGCTGTTTTTT. Using reference TRBV18 and TRBJ2-2 for the parts outside the CDR3, the full variable domain is NAGVMQNPRHLVRRRGQEARLRCSPMKGHSHVYWYRQLPEEGLKFMVYLQKENIIDESGMPKERFSAEFPKEGPSILRIQQVVRGDSAAYFCASSQRQGDGTGELFFGEGSRLTVL.

V and J are TRBV6-5 and TRBJ2-7, with 13 nucleotides matching TRBD2. J lost 4 bases, V lost 2 bases, and 2 bases had no gene match. Germline-derived CDR1 and CDR2 are MNHEY and SVGAGI. The CDR3 contains 15 residues. CDR3 loop: CASSYGLAGVYEQYF. The CDR3 DNA is TGTGCCAGCAGTTACGGACTAGCGGGAGTGTACGAGCAGTACTTC.

The rearrangement uses TRBV9 and TRBJ1-2; 7 nucleotides match TRBD1. This CDR3 region has 14 residues. From germline, CDR1 is SGDLS and CDR2 YYNGEE. After removal of 0 bases from V and 9 bases from J, the junction contained 8 bases not matched to a gene. CDR3 loop: CASSVGATGYSYTF. The CDR3 DNA reads as TGTGCCAGCAGCGTAGGAGCGACAGGGTACAGCTACACCTTC. Variable domain in full (rest from reference TRBV9 and TRBJ1-2): DSGVTQTPKHLITATGQRVTLRCSPRSGDLSVYWYQQSLDQGLQFLIQYYNGEERAKGNILERFSAQQFPDLHSELNLSSLELGDSALYFCASSVGATGYSYTFGSGTRLTVV.

V and J are TRBV19 and TRBJ1-2; 7 bases are a match to TRBD1. CDR1 LNHDA and CDR2 SQIVND come from the germline V gene (reference sequence). The CDR3 runs 17 residues. V was pared by 4 bases and J by 0 bases, with 11 bases of the junction left unmatched. The chain's CDR3 is CASSTFNLGTANYGYTF. The CDR3 DNA sequence: TGTGCCAGTAGTACCTTTAACCTCGGGACAGCTAACTATGGCTACACCTTC.

The chain uses TRBV5-1 and TRBJ2-7; 12 bases are a match to TRBD1. The J segment lost 6 bases and the V segment lost 0 bases, leaving 7 bases of the junction unmatched. CDR3 size: 16 residues. CDR1 SGHRS and CDR2 YFSETQ come from the germline V gene. The CDR3 bases are TGCGCCAGCAGCTTGGTGGAGGGACAGGGGGCGTCCGAGCAGTACTTC. As protein: CASSLVEGQGASEQYF.

The J gene is TRBJ1-2, the V gene TRBV6-1; the match to TRBD1 covers 10 bases. Germline CDR1 reads MNHNS; CDR2 reads SASEGT. This CDR3 comprises 14 residues. V was pared by 3 bases and J by 7 bases, with 5 bases of the junction left unmatched. CDR3 protein: CASSEGTGVRGYTF. The CDR3 DNA sequence: TGTGCCAGCAGTGAGGGGACAGGGGTCCGTGGCTACACCTTC.

This clone has only one observation. This chain links TRBV18 with TRBJ2-5; 10 positions match TRBD2. CDR1 KGHSH and CDR2 LQKENI come from the germline V gene. The ends lost 4 bases at V and 2 bases at J; junction bases unmatched: 4. The CDR3 is 15 amino acids. CDR3 protein: CASSRGAGGQETQYF. CDR3 nucleotide sequence: TGTGCCAGCTCACGGGGAGCGGGAGGGCAAGAGACCCAGTACTTC.

This chain uses TRBV29-1 with TRBJ2-3, with D perhaps TRBD2 (5 bases). V was shortened by 1 base and J by 1 base, with 9 bases between the two germline ends. CDR3 length: 14 amino acids. CDR1 SQVTM and CDR2 ANQGSEA come from the germline V gene. CDR3 residues: CSVEGAGGTDTQYF. Written as DNA, the CDR3 is TGCAGCGTTGAAGGGGCCGGGGGCACAGATACGCAGTATTTT.

The V and J genes are TRBV28 and TRBJ1-5; D is possibly TRBD1 (6 bases). This CDR3 spans 20 amino acids. Germline V gene lookup returns CDR1 MDHEN and CDR2 SYDVKM. Trimming stripped 5 bases from V and 0 bases from J, with 26 bases between. CDR3 in DNA: TGTGCCAGCAGTCCCCCACCTTTTGGGACAATAGAAGATAGCAATCAGCCCCAGCATTTT. Residues: CASSPPPFGTIEDSNQPQHF.

The rearrangement links TRBV2 to TRBJ2-2, with D possibly TRBD2 on 5 matching bases. CDR3 size: 12 residues. V was clipped by 3 bases and J by 6 bases, with 5 bases between them. Germline lookup yields CDR1 SNHLY and CDR2 FYNNEI. Here the CDR3 reads CASSDGAGELFF. CDR3 nucleotides: TGTGCCAGCAGTGACGGGGCCGGGGAGCTGTTTTTT.

The chain couples TRBV6-6 to TRBJ1-1; unclear D gene. CDR1 and CDR2 (germline): MNHNY, SVGAGI (reference sequence). The CDR3 is 13 residues long. V lost 7 bases and J lost 3, with 12 bases in between. The CDR3 spells CASTNRGDTEAFF. The CDR3 bases are TGTGCCAGCACTAATCGGGGAGACACTGAAGCTTTCTTT.

The V gene is TRBV5-1, the J gene TRBJ1-1; 9 bases are a match to TRBD1. The junction had 4 bases not matched to a gene; V was cut back by 0 bases and J by 7 bases. This CDR3 has 14 amino acids. CDR1 and CDR2 (germline): SGHRS, YFSETQ. Here the CDR3 reads CASSLGDRAYEAFF. The CDR3 bases are TGCGCCAGCAGCTTGGGGGACAGGGCCTATGAAGCTTTCTTT.

The CDR3 loop is CASSKGTQETQYF. The CDR3 DNA follows: TGTGCCAGCTCAAAAGGGACGCAAGAGACCCAGTACTTC. The rearrangement links TRBV18 to TRBJ2-5; D might be TRBD1 or TRBD2, each matching 5 bases. The V gene's germline CDR1 is KGHSH and CDR2 LQKENI. With 5 bases removed from V and 2 bases from J, the gap between germline ends came to 9 bases. This CDR3 contains 13 residues.

The chain has TRBV5-1 and TRBJ1-1, with a possible D match to TRBD1 (5 bases). This CDR3 has 15 amino acids. V shed 4 bases and J shed 6 bases, with 19 bases lying between them. Germline V lookup: CDR1 SGHRS, CDR2 YFSETQ. CDR3 coding DNA: TGCGCCAGCAGCCTCCTCGGGGGGGAGATTGCTGAAGCTTTCTTT. This translates into CASSLLGGEIAEAFF.

Here the CDR3 reads CASSPGTGGDLEQYF. The CDR3 DNA is TGTGCCAGCAGCCCCGGGACAGGGGGGGACTTAGAGCAGTACTTC. The chain combines TRBV11-2 with TRBJ2-7, with 11 bases fitting TRBD1. CDR3 size: 15 residues. J was trimmed by 7 bases and V by 5 bases; bases with no gene match: 10. Germline V gene sequence: CDR1 SGHAT, CDR2 FQNNGV.

This chain links TRBV10-2 with TRBJ1-2; the match to TRBD1 covers 12 bases. The CDR3 spans 15 residues. Germline trimming cut 7 bases from V and 7 bases from J; bases unmatched to any gene: 10. CDR1 and CDR2 (germline): WSHSY, SAAADI. The CDR3 sequence is CASNSFRDRGLGYTF. The CDR3 bases are TGCGCCAGCAATTCATTCCGGGACAGGGGGCTTGGCTACACCTTC.